This T cell receptor (beta chain) was identified in a study of cytotoxic CD8 clonotypes in ibrutinib-treated CLL. Trimming stripped 4 bases from V and 1 base from J, with 8 bases between. Germline loops: CDR1 SGHRS, CDR2 YFSETQ. The CDR3 length is 13 residues. Data came from immunoSEQ multiplex PCR; TCRdb stores just in-frame clones and leaves some out. This table holds some 140,000 clones, under 90% found once. About this clone itself: Its antigen is unknown.

Study-level findings and limits: Samples were collected at differing times from sustained-remission and progressing patients.

The starting material was PBMCs, obtained after 24 months of ibrutinib treatment. This clonotype originated in a human donor with chronic lymphocytic leukemia. The chain is built from TRBV5-1 and TRBJ1-1, with a weak D call TRBD1 (6 bases). In nucleotides, the CDR3 is TGCGCCAGCAGCGGGGGACAGAACACTGAAGCTTTCTTT. Translation: CASSGGQNTEAFF.